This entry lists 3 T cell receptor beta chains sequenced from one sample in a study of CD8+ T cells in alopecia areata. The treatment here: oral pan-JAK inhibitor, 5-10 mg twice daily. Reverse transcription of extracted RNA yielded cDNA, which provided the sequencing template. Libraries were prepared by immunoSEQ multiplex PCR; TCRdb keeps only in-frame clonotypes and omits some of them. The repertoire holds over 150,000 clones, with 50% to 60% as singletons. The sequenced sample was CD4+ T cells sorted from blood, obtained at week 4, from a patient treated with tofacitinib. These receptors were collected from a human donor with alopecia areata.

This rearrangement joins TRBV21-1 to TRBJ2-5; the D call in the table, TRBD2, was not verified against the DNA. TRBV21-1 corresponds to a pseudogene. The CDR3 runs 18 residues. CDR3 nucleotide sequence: TGTGCCAGCAGCAAACGGGGACTAGCGGAGGGTTACCAAGAGACCCAGTACTTC. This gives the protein CASSKRGLAEGYQETQYF.

CDR3 nucleotide sequence: TGCAGCGTTTCCCGGGGATCCTCCTACAATGAGCAGTTCTTC. Translated: CSVSRGSSYNEQFF. The genes are TRBV29-1 and TRBJ2-1, with a weak D call TRBD2 (5 bases). The CDR3 loop spans 14 amino acids. CDR1 SQVTM and CDR2 ANQGSEA come from the germline V gene. Trimming took 5 bases from V and 0 from J, leaving 11 bases between them.

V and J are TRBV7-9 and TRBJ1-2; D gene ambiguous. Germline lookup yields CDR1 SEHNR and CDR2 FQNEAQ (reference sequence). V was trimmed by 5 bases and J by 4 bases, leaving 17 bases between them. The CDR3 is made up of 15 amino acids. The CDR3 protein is CASSPQGRGSYGYTF. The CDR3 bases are TGTGCCAGCAGCCCCCAAGGGCGCGGGAGCTATGGCTACACCTTC.